This record concerns one T cell receptor beta chain sequence. As yet, its antigen is unknown. Other DNA sequences of this sample code for an identical CDR3. The CDR3 spans 13 residues. Per the germline V gene, CDR1 is KGHSH and CDR2 is LQKENI. V lost 3 bases and J lost 2, with 5 bases in between. Generated by immunoSEQ multiplex PCR, the TCRdb table keeps only in-frame clones and is missing some. The sample shows roughly 2 million clones, more than 90% of them seen only once. This sample was included in a study of shared clonotypes between healthy human individuals. Findings of the study overall: Rarefaction revealed incomplete sorted-subset sequencing despite large depth.

The chain employs TRBV18 and TRBJ1-5; D not resolved. Material for sequencing was naive CD4+ T cells sorted from blood. Subset meaning: CD45RA+ positively selected. The source is a man aged 18 to 30 in good health. The CDR3 reads CASSPDRNQPQHF. The CDR3 DNA reads TGTGCCAGCTCACCCGACCGCAATCAGCCCCAGCATTTT.